In this sample, the clone carrying this T cell receptor (beta chain) turned up many times. CDR3 length: 14 residues. Per germline, CDR1 SGHRS and CDR2 YFSETQ. V dropped 4 bases and J dropped 4; count of bases not matched to a gene: 7. The sample comes from a study of regulatory T cells in long-lasting Graves disease. CDR3 regions were amplified by Arm-PCR using iRepertoire HTBI primers to build TCR beta libraries. One entry per CDR3 protein, called by TCRdb with MiXCR from the multiplex PCR reads. Altogether some 460,000 distinct CDR3 sequences are present, under 20% being singletons, with the ten largest covering approximately 12%. Sample time point: newly diagnosed GD, antithyroid drugs for less than 3 months. Researchers made the TCR library from RNA that was extracted from PBMCs. These data were also filed under a second study, of T cells in Graves' hyperthyroidism and ophthalmopathy.

This specimen was peripheral blood mononuclear cells (PBMCs), taken at new diagnosis, from a patient treated with antithyroid drugs. This rearrangement joins TRBV5-1 to TRBJ2-7; 8 bases line up with TRBD2. This clonotype originated in a man aged 40-49 years with Graves disease. This CDR3 reads CASSLTTSVYEQYF. The CDR3, as DNA: TGCGCCAGCAGCCTTACGACTAGCGTTTACGAGCAGTACTTC. The variable domain in full, completed from reference TRBV5-1 and TRBJ2-7, reads KAGVTQTPRYLIKTRGQQVTLSCSPISGHRSVSWYQQTPGQGLQFLFEYFSETQRNKGNFPGRFSGRQFSNSRSEMNVSTLELGDSALYLCASSLTTSVYEQYFGPGTRLTVT.